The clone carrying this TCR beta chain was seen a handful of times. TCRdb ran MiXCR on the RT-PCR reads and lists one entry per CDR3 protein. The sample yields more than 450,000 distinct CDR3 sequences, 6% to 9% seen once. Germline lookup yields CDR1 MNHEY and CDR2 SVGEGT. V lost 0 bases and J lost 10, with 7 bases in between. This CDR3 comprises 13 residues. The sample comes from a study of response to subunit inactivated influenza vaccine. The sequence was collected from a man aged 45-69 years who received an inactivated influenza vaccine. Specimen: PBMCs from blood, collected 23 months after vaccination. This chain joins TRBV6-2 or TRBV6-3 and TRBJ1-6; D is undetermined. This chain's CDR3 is CASSYSLGSPLHF. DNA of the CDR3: TGTGCCAGCAGTTACTCCTTAGGATCACCCCTCCACTTT.